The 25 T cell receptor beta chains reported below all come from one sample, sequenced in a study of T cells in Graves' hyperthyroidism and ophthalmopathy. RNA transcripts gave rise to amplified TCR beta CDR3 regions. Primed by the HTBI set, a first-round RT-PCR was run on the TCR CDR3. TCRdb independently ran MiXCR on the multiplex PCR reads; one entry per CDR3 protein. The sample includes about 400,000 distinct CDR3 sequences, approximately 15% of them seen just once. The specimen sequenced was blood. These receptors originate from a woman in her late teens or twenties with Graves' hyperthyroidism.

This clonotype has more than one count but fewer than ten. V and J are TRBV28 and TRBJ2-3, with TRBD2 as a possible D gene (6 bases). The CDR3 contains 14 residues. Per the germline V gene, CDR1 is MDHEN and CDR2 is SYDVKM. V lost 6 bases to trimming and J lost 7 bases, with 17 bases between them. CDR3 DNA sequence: TGTGCCAGCAGCCCCCCGGGGGAGACCTATACGCAGTATTTT. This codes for CASSPPGETYTQYF. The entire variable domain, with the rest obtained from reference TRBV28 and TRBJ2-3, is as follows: DVKVTQSSRYLVKRTGEKVFLECVQDMDHENMFWYRQDPGLGLRLIYFSYDVKMKEKGDIPEGYSVSREKKERFSLILESASTNQTSMYLCASSPPGETYTQYFGPGTRLTVL.

CDR3 in DNA: TGTGCCACCAGCAGAGACCGTCGGACAGGGATAAATGAAAAACTGTTTTTT. It yields the protein CATSRDRRTGINEKLFF. The rearrangement links TRBV15 to TRBJ1-4; TRBD1 matches 8 bases. CDR1 and CDR2 (germline): LNHNV, YYDKDF (reference sequence). The CDR3 contains 17 residues. Trimming removed 0 bases from V and 5 bases from J; junction bases left unmatched: 8.

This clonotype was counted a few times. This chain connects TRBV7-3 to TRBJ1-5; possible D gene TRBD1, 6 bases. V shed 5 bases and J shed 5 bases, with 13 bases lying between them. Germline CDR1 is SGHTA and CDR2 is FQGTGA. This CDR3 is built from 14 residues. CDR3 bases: TGTGCCAGCAGCCCAACAGGGCTGGATCAGCCCCAGCATTTT. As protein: CASSPTGLDQPQHF.

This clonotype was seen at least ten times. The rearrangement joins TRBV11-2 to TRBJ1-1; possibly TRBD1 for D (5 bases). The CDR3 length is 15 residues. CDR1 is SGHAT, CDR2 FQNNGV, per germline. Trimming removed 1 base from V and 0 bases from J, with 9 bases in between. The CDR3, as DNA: TGTGCCAGCAGCTTAGGGGGCCTCTTGAACACTGAAGCTTTCTTT. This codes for CASSLGGLLNTEAFF.

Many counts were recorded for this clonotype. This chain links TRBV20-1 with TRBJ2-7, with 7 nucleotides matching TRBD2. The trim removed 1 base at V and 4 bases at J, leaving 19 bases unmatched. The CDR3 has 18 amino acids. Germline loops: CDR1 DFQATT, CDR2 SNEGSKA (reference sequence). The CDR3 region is CSARGPTLVGRGLYEQYF. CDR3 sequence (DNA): TGCAGTGCTAGAGGGCCGACCTTGGTTGGCCGGGGACTATACGAGCAGTACTTC.

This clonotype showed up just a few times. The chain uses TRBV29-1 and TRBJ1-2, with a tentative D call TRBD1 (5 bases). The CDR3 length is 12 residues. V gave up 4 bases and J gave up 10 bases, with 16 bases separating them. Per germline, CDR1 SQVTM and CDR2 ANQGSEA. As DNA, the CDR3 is TGCAGCGTTGCTAGGGGCGTGGGAGACTACACCTTC. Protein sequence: CSVARGVGDYTF.

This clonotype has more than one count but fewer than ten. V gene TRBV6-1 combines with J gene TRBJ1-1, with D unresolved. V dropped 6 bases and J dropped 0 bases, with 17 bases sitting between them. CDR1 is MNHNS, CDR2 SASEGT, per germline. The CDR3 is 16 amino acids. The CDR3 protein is CASSKNPLTMNTEAFF. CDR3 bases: TGTGCCAGCAGCAAGAATCCGCTTACCATGAACACTGAAGCTTTCTTT.

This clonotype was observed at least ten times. CDR3: CASSYKAESSYEQYF. In DNA form, the CDR3 reads TGTGCCAGCAGCTACAAAGCGGAGTCCTCCTACGAGCAGTACTTC. The chain combines TRBV7-2 with TRBJ2-7, with D perhaps TRBD2 (5 bases). Germline lookup yields CDR1 SGHTA and CDR2 FQGNSA. CDR3 length: 15 amino acids. Deletions cut 4 bases from V and 0 bases from J, with 13 bases between.

CDR3 amino acids: CASSPSSRGGRGGESGMQYF. In DNA, the CDR3 is TGTGCCAGCAGCCCCTCCTCTCGCGGGGGACGAGGGGGGGAGAGTGGTATGCAGTATTTT. This chain joins TRBV6-8 and TRBJ2-3; weak D call: TRBD2 (7 bases). The CDR3 spans 20 residues. V lost 6 bases to trimming and J lost 11 bases, with 39 bases between them. The germline V gene has CDR1 MNHGY and CDR2 SAAAGT.

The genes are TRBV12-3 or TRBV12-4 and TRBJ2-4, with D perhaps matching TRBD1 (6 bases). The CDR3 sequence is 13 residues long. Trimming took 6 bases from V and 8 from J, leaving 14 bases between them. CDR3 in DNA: TGTGCCAGCAGGCCCCAGGGGATGGACATTCAGTACTTC. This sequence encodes CASRPQGMDIQYF.

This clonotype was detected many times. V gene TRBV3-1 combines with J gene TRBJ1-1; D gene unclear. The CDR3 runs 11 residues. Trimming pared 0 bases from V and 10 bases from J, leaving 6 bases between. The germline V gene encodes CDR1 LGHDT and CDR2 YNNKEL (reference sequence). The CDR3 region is CASSQEGGAFF. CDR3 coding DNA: TGTGCCAGCAGCCAAGAAGGTGGAGCTTTCTTT. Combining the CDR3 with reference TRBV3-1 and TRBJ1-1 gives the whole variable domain DTAVSQTPKYLVTQMGNDKSIKCEQNLGHDTMYWYKQDSKKFLKIMFSYNNKELIINETVPNRFSPKSPDKAHLNLHINSLELGDSAVYFCASSQEGGAFFGQGTRLTVV.

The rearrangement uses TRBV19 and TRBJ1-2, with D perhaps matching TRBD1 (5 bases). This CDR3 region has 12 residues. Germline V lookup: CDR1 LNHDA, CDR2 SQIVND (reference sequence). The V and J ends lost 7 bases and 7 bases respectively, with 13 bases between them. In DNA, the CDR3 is TGTGCCAGTATAGTGGGGGTAGGTGGCTACACCTTC. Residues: CASIVGVGGYTF.

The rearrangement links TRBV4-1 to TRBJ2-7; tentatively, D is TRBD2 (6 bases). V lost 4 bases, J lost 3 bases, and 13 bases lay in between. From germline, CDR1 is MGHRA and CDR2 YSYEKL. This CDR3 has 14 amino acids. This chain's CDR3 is CASSLTEGNYEQYF. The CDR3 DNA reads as TGCGCCAGCAGCCTTACGGAGGGGAACTACGAGCAGTACTTC.

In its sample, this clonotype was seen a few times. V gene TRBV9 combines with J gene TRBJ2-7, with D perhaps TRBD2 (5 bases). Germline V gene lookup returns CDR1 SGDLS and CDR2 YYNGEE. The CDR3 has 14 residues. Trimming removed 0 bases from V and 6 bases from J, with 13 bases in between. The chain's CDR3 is CASSVGIREREQYF. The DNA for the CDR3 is TGTGCCAGCAGCGTAGGGATTCGGGAACGCGAGCAGTACTTC.

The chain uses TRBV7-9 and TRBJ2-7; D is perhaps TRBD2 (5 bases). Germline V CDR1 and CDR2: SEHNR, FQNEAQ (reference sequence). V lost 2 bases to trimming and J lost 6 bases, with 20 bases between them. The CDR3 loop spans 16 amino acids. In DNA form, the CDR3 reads TGTGCCAGCAGCTTAAGTCAGGACTTTTTTAGTCCCGAGCAGTACTTC. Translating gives CASSLSQDFFSPEQYF.

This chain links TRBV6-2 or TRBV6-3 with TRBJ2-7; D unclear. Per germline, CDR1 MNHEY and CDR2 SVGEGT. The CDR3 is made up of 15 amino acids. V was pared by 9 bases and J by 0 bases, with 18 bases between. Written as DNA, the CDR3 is TGTGCCAGAAAAAGTAGGGCCATTCTCTCCTACGAGCAGTACTTC. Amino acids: CARKSRAILSYEQYF.

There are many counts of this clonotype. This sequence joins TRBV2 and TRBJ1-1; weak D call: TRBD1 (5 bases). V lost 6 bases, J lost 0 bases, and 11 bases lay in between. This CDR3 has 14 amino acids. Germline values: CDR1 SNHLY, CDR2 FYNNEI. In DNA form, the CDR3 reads TGTGCCAGCAGGGGGGACGGGATGAACACTGAAGCTTTCTTT. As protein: CASRGDGMNTEAFF.

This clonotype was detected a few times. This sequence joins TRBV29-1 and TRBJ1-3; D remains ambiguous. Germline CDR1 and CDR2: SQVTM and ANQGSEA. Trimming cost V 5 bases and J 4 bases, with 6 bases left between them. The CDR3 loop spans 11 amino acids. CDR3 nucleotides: TGCAGCGTTCCATACGGAAACACCATATATTTT. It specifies CSVPYGNTIYF.

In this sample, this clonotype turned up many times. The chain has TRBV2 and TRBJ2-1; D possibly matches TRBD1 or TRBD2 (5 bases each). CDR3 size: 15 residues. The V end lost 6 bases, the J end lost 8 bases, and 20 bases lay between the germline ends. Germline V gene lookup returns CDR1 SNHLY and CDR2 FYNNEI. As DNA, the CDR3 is TGTGCCAGCAGCATTGGGGGATTAGATGGGGATGAGCAGTTCTTC. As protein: CASSIGGLDGDEQFF. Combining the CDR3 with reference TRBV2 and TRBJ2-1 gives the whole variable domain EPEVTQTPSHQVTQMGQEVILRCVPISNHLYFYWYRQILGQKVEFLVSFYNNEISEKSEIFDDQFSVERPDGSNFTLKIRSTKLEDSAMYFCASSIGGLDGDEQFFGPGTRLTVL.

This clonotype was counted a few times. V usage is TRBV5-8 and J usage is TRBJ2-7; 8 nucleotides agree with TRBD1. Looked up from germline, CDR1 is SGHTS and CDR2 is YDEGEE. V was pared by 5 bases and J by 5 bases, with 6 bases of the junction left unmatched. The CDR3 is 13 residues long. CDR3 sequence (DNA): TGTGCCAGCAGGCTGGCAGGGGGCCACGAGCAGTACTTC. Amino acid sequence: CASRLAGGHEQYF. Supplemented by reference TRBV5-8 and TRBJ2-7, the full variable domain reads EAGVTQSPTHLIKTRGQQATLRCSPISGHTSVYWYQQALGLGLQFLLWYDEGEERNRGNFPPRFSGRQFPNYSSELNVNALELEDSALYLCASRLAGGHEQYFGPGTRLTVT.

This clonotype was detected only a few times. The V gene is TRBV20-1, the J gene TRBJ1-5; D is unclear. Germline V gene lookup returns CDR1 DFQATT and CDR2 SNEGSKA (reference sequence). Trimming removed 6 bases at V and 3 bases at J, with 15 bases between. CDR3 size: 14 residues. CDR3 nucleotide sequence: TGCAGTGCCCTACTCCCGGACGTCAATCAGCCCCAGCATTTT. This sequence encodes CSALLPDVNQPQHF.

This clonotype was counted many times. This chain's CDR3 is CASSQRLAETGELFF. In DNA form, the CDR3 reads TGTGCCAGCAGCCAAAGACTAGCCGAAACCGGGGAGCTGTTTTTT. The chain has TRBV7-8 and TRBJ2-2; TRBD2 aligns across 7 bases. CDR3 length: 15 residues. V shed 5 bases, J shed 5 bases, and the junction held 8 bases outside the gene matches. Germline CDR1 reads SGHVS; CDR2 reads FQNEAQ.

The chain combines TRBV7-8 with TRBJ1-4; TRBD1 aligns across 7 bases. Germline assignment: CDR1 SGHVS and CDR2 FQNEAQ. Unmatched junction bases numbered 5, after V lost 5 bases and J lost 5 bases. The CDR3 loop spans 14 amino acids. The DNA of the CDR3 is TGTGCCAGCAGCGCCACGACAGGGAATGAAAAACTGTTTTTT. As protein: CASSATTGNEKLFF.

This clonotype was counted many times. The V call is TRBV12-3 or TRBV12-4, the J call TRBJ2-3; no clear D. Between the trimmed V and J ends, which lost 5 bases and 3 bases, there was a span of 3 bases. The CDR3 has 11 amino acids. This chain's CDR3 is CASSITDTQYF. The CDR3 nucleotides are TGTGCCAGCAGTATAACAGATACGCAGTATTTT.

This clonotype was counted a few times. The CDR3 reads CASSYRDSFYEQYF. The CDR3, as DNA: TGTGCCAGTAGCTACCGGGACTCCTTCTACGAGCAGTACTTC. The chain is built from TRBV19 and TRBJ2-7, with D possibly matching TRBD2 (6 bases). This CDR3 comprises 14 residues. Germline V lookup: CDR1 LNHDA, CDR2 SQIVND (reference sequence). Trimming removed 6 bases at V and 3 bases at J, with 15 bases between. Combining the CDR3 with reference TRBV19 and TRBJ2-7 gives the whole variable domain DGGITQSPKYLFRKEGQNVTLSCEQNLNHDAMYWYRQDPGQGLRLIYYSQIVNDFQKGDIAEGYSVSREKKESFPLTVTSAQKNPTAFYLCASSYRDSFYEQYFGPGTRLTVT.